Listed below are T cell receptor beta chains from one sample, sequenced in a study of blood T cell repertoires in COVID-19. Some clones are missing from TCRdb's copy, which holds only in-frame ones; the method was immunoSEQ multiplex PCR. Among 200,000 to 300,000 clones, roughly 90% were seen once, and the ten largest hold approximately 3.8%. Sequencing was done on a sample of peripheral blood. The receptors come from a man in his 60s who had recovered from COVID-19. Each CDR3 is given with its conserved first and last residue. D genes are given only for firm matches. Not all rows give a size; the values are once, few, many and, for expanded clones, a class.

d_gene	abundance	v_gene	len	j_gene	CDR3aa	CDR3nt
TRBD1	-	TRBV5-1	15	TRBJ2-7	CASSLGGTGAYEQYF	TGCGCCAGCAGCTTGGGTGGGACAGGGGCCTACGAGCAGTACTTC
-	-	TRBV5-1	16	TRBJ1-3	CASSPGDISSGNTIYF	TGCGCCAGCAGCCCCGGGGACATTAGCTCTGGAAACACCATATATTTT
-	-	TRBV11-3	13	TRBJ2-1	CASSLGPVNEQFF	TGTGCCAGCAGCTTAGGGCCCGTCAATGAGCAGTTCTTC
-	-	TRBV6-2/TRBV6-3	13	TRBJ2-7	CASSYLQIYEQYF	TGTGCCAGCAGTTACTTACAGATCTACGAGCAGTACTTC
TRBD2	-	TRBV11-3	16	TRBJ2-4	CASSLERPGGKNIQYF	TGTGCCAGCAGCTTAGAGCGACCGGGGGGCAAAAACATTCAGTACTTC
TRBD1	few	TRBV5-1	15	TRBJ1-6	CASSWATGDNSPLHF	TGCGCCAGCAGCTGGGCGACAGGGGATAATTCACCCCTCCACTTT
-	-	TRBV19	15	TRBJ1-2	CASSYQRGTNYGYTF	TGTGCCAGTAGTTATCAACGGGGGACTAACTATGGCTACACCTTC
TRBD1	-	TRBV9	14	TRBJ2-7	CASSQGGPDYEQYF	TGTGCCAGCAGCCAAGGGGGCCCAGACTACGAGCAGTACTTC
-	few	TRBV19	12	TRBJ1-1	CATGPLNTEAFF	TGTGCCACTGGGCCTTTGAACACTGAAGCTTTCTTT
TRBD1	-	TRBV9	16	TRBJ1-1	CASSVGAGGQNTEAFF	TGTGCCAGCAGCGTCGGGGCAGGGGGCCAGAACACTGAAGCTTTCTTT
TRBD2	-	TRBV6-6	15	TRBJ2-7	CASSSQGGRGNEQYF	TGTGCCAGCAGCTCCCAGGGAGGGAGGGGCAACGAGCAGTACTTC
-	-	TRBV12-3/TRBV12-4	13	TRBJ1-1	CASSPPGVTEAFF	TGTGCCAGCAGTCCCCCGGGGGTTACTGAAGCTTTCTTT
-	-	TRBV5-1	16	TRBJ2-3	CASSLASEAYTDTQYF	TGCGCCAGCAGCTTGGCCTCAGAGGCCTACACAGATACGCAGTATTTT
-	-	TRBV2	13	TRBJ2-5	CASSAGATETQYF	TGTGCCAGCAGCGCGGGGGCAACAGAGACCCAGTACTTC
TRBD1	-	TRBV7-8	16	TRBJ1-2	CASSLEPGQGDYGYTF	TGTGCCAGCAGCTTAGAGCCGGGCCAGGGGGACTATGGCTACACCTTC
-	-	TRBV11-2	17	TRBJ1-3	CASSLQLPGAAGNTIYF	TGTGCCAGCAGCTTACAGCTACCAGGGGCTGCTGGAAACACCATATATTTT
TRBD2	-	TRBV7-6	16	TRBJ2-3	CASSLGSGGAINTQYF	TGTGCCAGCAGCTTAGGTAGCGGGGGAGCCATAAATACGCAGTATTTT
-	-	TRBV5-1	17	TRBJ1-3	CASSLVVGGTTGNTIYF	TGCGCCAGCAGCTTGGTGGTGGGGGGAACTACAGGAAACACCATATATTTT
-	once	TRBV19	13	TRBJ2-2	CASSIFGTGELFF	TGTGCCAGTAGTATATTCGGCACCGGGGAGCTGTTTTTT
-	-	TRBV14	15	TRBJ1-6	CASSQRSSYNSPLHF	TGTGCCAGCAGCCAACGGAGCTCCTATAATTCACCCCTCCACTTT
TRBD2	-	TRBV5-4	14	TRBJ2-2	CASSLPGGTGELFF	TGTGCCAGCAGCCTTCCGGGGGGCACCGGGGAGCTGTTTTTT
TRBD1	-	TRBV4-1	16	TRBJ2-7	CASKRNSGTGSYEQYF	TGCGCCAGTAAAAGAAATTCCGGGACAGGGAGCTACGAGCAGTACTTC
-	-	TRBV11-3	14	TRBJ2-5	CASSLDSLQETQYF	TGTGCCAGCAGCTTGGACAGCTTACAAGAGACCCAGTACTTC
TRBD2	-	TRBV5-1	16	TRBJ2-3	CASSMGLAGSTDTQYF	TGCGCCAGCAGCATGGGACTAGCGGGGAGCACAGATACGCAGTATTTT
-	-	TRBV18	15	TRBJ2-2	CASSPPTGSTGELFF	TGTGCCAGCTCACCACCGACAGGATCCACCGGGGAGCTGTTTTTT
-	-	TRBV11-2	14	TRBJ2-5	CASRQPGNRETQYF	TGTGCCAGCAGGCAACCAGGGAATCGGGAGACCCAGTACTTC
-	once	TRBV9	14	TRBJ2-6	CASSLNSGANVLTF	TGTGCCAGCAGCCTAAACTCTGGGGCCAACGTCCTGACTTTC
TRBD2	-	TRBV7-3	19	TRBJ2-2	CASSPRGTSGGPRTGELFF	TGTGCCAGCAGCCCCCGGGGGACTAGCGGGGGGCCTCGCACCGGGGAGCTGTTTTTT
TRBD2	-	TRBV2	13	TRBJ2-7	CASRGGLVDEQYF	TGTGCCAGCAGGGGGGGACTAGTCGACGAGCAGTACTTC
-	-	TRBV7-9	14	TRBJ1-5	CASSGDRFNQPQHF	TGTGCCAGCAGCGGAGACAGGTTCAATCAGCCCCAGCATTTT
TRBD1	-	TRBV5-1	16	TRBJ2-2	CASSLRGGAGTGELFF	TGCGCCAGCAGCTTACGAGGGGGCGCAGGGACCGGGGAGCTGTTTTTT
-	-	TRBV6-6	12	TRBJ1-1	CASIEGRTEAFF	TGTGCCAGCATCGAGGGAAGAACTGAAGCTTTCTTT
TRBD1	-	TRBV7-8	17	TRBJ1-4	CASSQPGQGDYNEKLFF	TGTGCCAGCAGCCAACCGGGACAGGGGGATTATAATGAAAAACTGTTTTTT
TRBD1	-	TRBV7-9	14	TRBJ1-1	CASRRQGWDTEAFF	TGTGCCAGCAGACGACAGGGCTGGGACACTGAAGCTTTCTTT
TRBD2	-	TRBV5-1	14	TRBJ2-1	CASSYGEAGAPQFF	TGCGCCAGCAGTTACGGGGAAGCGGGGGCCCCCCAGTTCTTC
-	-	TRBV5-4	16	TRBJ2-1	CASSLAGAGLNNEQFF	TGTGCCAGCAGCTTGGCTGGGGCGGGGTTGAACAATGAGCAGTTCTTC
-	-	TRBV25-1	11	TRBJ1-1	CASSESGEAFF	TGTGCCAGCAGTGAATCGGGTGAAGCTTTCTTT
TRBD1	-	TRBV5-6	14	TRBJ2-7	CASSPGTGDDEQYF	TGTGCCAGCAGCCCAGGGACAGGGGACGACGAGCAGTACTTC
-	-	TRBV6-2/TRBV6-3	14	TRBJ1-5	CASSYPGEGQPQHF	TGTGCCAGCAGTTATCCCGGGGAGGGACAGCCCCAGCATTTT
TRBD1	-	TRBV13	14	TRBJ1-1	CASSFRDRHFEAFF	TGTGCCAGCAGCTTTCGGGACAGGCACTTTGAAGCTTTCTTT
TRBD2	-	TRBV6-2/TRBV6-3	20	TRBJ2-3	CASSYVRTSGGSSGTDTQYF	TGTGCCAGCAGTTACGTACGGACTAGCGGGGGGAGTTCAGGCACAGATACGCAGTATTTT
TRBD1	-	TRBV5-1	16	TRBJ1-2	CASRTGTGNSDYGYTF	TGCGCCAGCAGAACCGGGACAGGGAATTCCGACTATGGCTACACCTTC
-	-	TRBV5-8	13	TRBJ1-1	CASSFGGAAEAFF	TGTGCCAGCAGCTTTGGCGGGGCTGCTGAAGCTTTCTTT
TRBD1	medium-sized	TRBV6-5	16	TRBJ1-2	CASSYLDRGQSYGYTF	TGTGCCAGCAGTTACCTCGACAGGGGACAAAGCTATGGCTACACCTTC
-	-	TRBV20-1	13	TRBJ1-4	CSASAGGSEKLFF	TGCAGTGCTAGTGCGGGGGGTAGTGAAAAACTGTTTTTT
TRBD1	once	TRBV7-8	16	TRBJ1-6	CASSLRQGRNNSPLHF	TGTGCCAGCAGCCTAAGACAGGGAAGGAATAATTCACCCCTCCACTTT
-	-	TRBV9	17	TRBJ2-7	CASSPQETDMLSYEQYF	TGTGCCAGCAGCCCCCAGGAGACAGACATGCTATCCTACGAGCAGTACTTC
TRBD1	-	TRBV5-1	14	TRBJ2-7	CASSLGDRTYEQYF	TGCGCCAGCAGCTTAGGGGACAGAACCTACGAGCAGTACTTC
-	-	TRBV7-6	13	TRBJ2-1	CASSPARANEQFF	TGTGCCAGCAGCCCCGCGAGGGCAAATGAGCAGTTCTTC